The 3 T cell receptor beta chains below all came from one sample that was sequenced in a study of T-cell reconstitution after alpha-beta-depleted transplantation in children. Preparing the TCRbeta library involved the use of unique molecular identifiers. TCRdb re-called the PCR reads through MiXCR, storing one row per CDR3 protein. The sample lists 540,000 or so distinct CDR3 sequences, roughly 24% occurring once. The material sequenced was PBMCs, mostly from graft donor cells, taken 360 days after TCRalphabeta/CD19-depleted stem cell transplant. These receptors all stem from a boy under two years old who had a stem cell transplant for acute myeloid leukemia, so the T cells may come from the graft donor.

This clonotype was seen only a few times. The chain joins TRBV25-1 to TRBJ2-5; 8 nucleotides agree with TRBD1. The J segment lost 3 bases and the V segment lost 0 bases, leaving 3 bases of the junction unmatched. Germline CDR1 reads MGHDK; CDR2 reads SYGVNS. The CDR3 consists of 15 residues. The CDR3 DNA is TGTGCCAGCAGTGAATATCGGGGACAGGAAGAGACCCAGTACTTC. Translated, it gives CASSEYRGQEETQYF.

Notes on this clonotype: A junction boundary mismatches the germline segment, possibly from a read error. CDR3 in amino acids: CASSPPGGSDIQYF. CDR3 in DNA: TGTGCCAGCTCTCCACCCGGGGGGAGTGACATTCAGTACTTC. The V gene is TRBV18, the J gene TRBJ2-4; 7 bases are shared with TRBD2. The CDR3 is 14 residues long. CDR1 KGHSH and CDR2 LQKENI come from the germline V gene.

V gene TRBV25-1 combines with J gene TRBJ2-3, with TRBD1 as a possible D gene (6 bases). V lost 2 bases to trimming and J lost 6 bases, with 6 bases between them. The CDR3 contains 12 residues. The germline V gene encodes CDR1 MGHDK and CDR2 SYGVNS. This CDR3 is CASSERGDTQYF. The CDR3 DNA follows: TGTGCCAGCAGTGAAAGGGGGGATACGCAGTATTTT.